This TCR beta chain was sequenced during a study of PD-L1 blockade in urothelial cancer (dated 2017 in TCRdb). Study-wide context: All patients started therapy at some point between 2014 and 2016 and received atezolizumab 1,200 mg intravenously every 3 weeks. About 85% of the roughly 29 patients were identified as males with urothelial cancer of bladder origin, and a prior smoking history was reported by 18 of 29 patients. Patients had an ECOG performance status of 0 or 1 and had received between 0 and 3 prior chemotherapy regimens. Blood samples were analyzed at two time points: 3 weeks after treatment start (second dose) and 6 weeks after treatment start. A median of roughly 140,000 T cells and around 81,000 unique TCRs was obtained from blood samples, and a median clonality of around 0.072 was observed. Somatic, immune and clinical correlates of response to PD-L1 blockade with atezolizumab in urothelial cancer were the focus of an exploratory multi-omic analysis. Pretreatment tumor samples, along with matched peripheral blood serially collected before and after atezolizumab treatment, were subjected to TCR sequencing. Durable clinical benefit meant progression-free survival longer than 6 months, and TCR features were also tested against progression-free and overall survival. In the same patients who had TCR sequencing, pretreatment tumors also underwent whole exome sequencing and RNA sequencing. Durable clinical benefit was achieved by nine patients and was not achieved by 20 patients. Under 30 patients had pretreatment blood TCR-seq, about 25 had at least one posttreatment blood collection, and about 25 had tumor TCR-seq. The paper's findings and limits, for the study overall: A pretreatment peripheral blood TCR clonality below the median was linked to improved progression-free and overall survival. Greater expansion of tumor-associated TCR clones in peripheral blood 3 weeks after the start of treatment was observed in patients with durable benefit (n of about 20, p = 0.022). Because the sample size was small (n ≈ 30) and many of the analyses were exploratory, the results are meant to be hypothesis-generating.

Per the germline V gene (reference sequence), MNHEY is the CDR1 and SMNVEV is the CDR2. Measured from the cysteine to the phenylalanine, the CDR3 is 15 residues long. Only the CDR3 part of the read is kept: 45 bases, read in frame from the first base. V and J lose 2 bases and 2 bases, and a span of 13 bases separates them. Synthetic TCR analog templates were spiked into each PCR to estimate absolute template abundance from read counts. The immunoSEQ assay was used to amplify TCRbeta CDR3 regions from genomic DNA with bias-controlled V and J gene primers. Rearranged TCRbeta segments were sequenced at approximately 20X coverage. Per the source publication's procedure: Clustering was used to correct sequencing errors, and CDR3s were annotated against IMGT so that V, D and J genes could be assigned. Only productive TCRbeta rearrangements were used in downstream analyses, excluding out-of-frame or stop-codon sequences. Clonality was calculated as one minus the Shannon entropy normalized by the log of the number of unique productive sequences. Clones differing between time points or between blood and tumor were identified by Fisher's exact test with Benjamini-Hochberg correction at adjusted p below 0.01. TCRdb took over this immuneACCESS table, retaining in-frame rearrangements with V and J assigned. Such tables are incomplete; in checked studies, under half of the missing clones stem from an unresolved V gene, and the remainder is unexplained. The V and J calls and clone size come from that table; D and trimming were worked out from the DNA. The sample has more than 90,000 clones on record, roughly 87% of them singletons. 1.5% to 2% of the sample belongs to the ten largest clones.

To note about this clone: No antigen is known for it. No clone much larger than this one lies a single base away; base qualities are absent.

What this sample's time point label stands for: pretreatment peripheral blood. A cohort of around 29 patients with locally advanced or metastatic urothelial carcinoma, treated at Memorial Sloan Kettering on a trial protocol, was included. Peripheral blood mononuclear cells were collected pretreatment and during treatment, with between 1 and 8 total time points per patient. The Qiagen DNeasy Blood extraction kit was used to purify genomic DNA from total PBMCs and tumor samples. PBMCs were collected pretreatment and during treatment, and were isolated and stored as previously described. The TCR comes from a man aged 55 to 70 with urothelial cancer. The rearranged chain carries TRBV27 and TRBJ2-7; a tentative D call is TRBD2 (5 bases match). The sample consisted of PBMCs, taken around atezolizumab (anti-PD-L1) treatment. The CDR3 loop reads CASSLGSGIAYEQYF. The nucleotides read TGTGCCAGCAGTTTAGGGTCGGGAATCGCCTACGAGCAGTACTTC.